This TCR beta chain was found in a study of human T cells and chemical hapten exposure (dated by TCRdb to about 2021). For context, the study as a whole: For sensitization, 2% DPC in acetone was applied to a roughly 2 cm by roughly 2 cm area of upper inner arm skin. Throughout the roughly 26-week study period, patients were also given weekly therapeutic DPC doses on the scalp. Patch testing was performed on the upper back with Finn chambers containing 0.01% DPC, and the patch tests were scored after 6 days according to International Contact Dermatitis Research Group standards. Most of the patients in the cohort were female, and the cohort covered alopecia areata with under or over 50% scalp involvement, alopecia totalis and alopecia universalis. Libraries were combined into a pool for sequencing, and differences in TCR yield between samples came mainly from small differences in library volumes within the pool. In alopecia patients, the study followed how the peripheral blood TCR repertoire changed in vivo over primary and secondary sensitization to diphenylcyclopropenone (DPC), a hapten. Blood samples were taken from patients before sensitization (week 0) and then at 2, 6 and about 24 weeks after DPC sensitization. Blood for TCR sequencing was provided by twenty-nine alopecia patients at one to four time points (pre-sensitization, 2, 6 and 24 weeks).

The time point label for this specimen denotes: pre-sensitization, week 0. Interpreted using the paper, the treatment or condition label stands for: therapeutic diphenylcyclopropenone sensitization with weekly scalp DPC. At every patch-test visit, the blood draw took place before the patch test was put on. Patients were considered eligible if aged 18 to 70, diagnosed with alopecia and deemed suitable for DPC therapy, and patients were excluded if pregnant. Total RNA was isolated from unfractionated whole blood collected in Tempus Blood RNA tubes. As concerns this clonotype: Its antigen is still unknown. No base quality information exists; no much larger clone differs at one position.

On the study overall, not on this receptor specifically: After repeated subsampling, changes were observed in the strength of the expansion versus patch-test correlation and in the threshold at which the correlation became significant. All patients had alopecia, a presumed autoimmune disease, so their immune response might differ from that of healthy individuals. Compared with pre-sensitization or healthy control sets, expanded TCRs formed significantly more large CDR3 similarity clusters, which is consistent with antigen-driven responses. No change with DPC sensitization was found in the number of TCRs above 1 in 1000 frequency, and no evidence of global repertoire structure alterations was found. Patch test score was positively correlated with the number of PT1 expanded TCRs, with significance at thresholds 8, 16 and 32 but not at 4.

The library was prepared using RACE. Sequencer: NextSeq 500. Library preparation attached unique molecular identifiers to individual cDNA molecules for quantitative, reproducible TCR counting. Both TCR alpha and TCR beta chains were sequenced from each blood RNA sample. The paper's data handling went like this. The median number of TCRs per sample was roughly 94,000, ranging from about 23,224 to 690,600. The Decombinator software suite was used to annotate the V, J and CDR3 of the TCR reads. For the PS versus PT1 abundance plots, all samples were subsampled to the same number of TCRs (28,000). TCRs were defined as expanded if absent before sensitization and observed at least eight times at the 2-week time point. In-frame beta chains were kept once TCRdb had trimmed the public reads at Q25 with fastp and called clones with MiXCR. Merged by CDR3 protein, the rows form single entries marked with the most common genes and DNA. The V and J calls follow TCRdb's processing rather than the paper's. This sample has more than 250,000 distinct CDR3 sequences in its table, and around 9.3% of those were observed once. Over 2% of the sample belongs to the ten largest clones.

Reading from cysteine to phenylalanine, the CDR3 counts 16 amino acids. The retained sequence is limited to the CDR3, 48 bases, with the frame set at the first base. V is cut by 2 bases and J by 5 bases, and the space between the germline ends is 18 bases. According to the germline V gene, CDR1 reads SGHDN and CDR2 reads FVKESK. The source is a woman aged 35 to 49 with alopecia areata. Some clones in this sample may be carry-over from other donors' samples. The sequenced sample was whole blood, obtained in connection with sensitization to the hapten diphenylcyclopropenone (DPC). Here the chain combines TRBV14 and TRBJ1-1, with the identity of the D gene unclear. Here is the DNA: TGTGCCAGCAGCCAATTCGAGATGGATGATAAAACTGAAGCTTTCTTT. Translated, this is CASSQFEMDDKTEAFF.